This is a list of T cell receptor beta chains from one sample in a study of blood T cell repertoires in COVID-19. Libraries were prepared by immunoSEQ multiplex PCR; TCRdb keeps only in-frame clonotypes and omits some of them. The sample has 250,000 to 350,000 clones, 90% seen once. Material for sequencing was PBMCs or T cells enriched from blood (not recorded which). These receptor sequences come from a man aged 55 to 70 who had recovered from COVID-19. The CDR3 runs from the conserved cysteine through the conserved F or W. D genes are given only for firm matches. The listing skips clone size in some rows; elsewhere it reads once, few, many or a size class.

>TRBV7-2|TRBJ2-1|NA|NA
CASSLLENNEQFF
TGTGCCAGCAGCTTACTGGAGAACAATGAGCAGTTCTTC
>TRBV14|TRBJ2-2|TRBD2|few
CASSPRLAGESGELFF
TGTGCCAGCAGCCCCCGGCTAGCGGGAGAATCCGGGGAGCTGTTTTTT
>TRBV9|TRBJ1-1|NA|NA
CASSALGGGPTEAFF
TGTGCCAGCAGCGCCTTGGGTGGTGGGCCCACTGAAGCTTTCTTT
>TRBV7-9|TRBJ1-4|TRBD1|NA
CASSLDGQGNEKLFF
TGTGCCAGCAGCTTAGACGGACAGGGAAATGAAAAACTGTTTTTT
>TRBV6-5|TRBJ2-7|TRBD1|NA
CASSYVFPGQGGEQYF
TGTGCCAGCAGTTACGTCTTCCCTGGACAGGGTGGCGAGCAGTACTTC
>TRBV19|TRBJ2-1|TRBD2|NA
CASSIGVEREGDEQFF
TGTGCCAGTAGTATAGGAGTGGAGCGGGAGGGAGATGAGCAGTTCTTC
>TRBV10-2|TRBJ2-2|NA|NA
CASSEFTAGKAGELFF
TGCGCCAGCAGTGAGTTTACGGCGGGGAAGGCCGGGGAGCTGTTTTTT
>TRBV7-9|TRBJ1-2|NA|NA
CASSPVGNYGYTF
TGTGCCAGCAGCCCGGTGGGCAACTATGGCTACACCTTC
>TRBV11-3|TRBJ2-1|NA|NA
CASSFQGGSYNEQFF
TGTGCCAGCAGCTTTCAGGGGGGATCTTACAATGAGCAGTTCTTC
>TRBV30|TRBJ2-7|NA|NA
CAWSVRGNAYEQYF
TGTGCCTGGAGTGTACGGGGTAATGCCTACGAGCAGTACTTC
>TRBV6-5|TRBJ2-5|TRBD1|NA
CASSSWDRPGQETQYF
TGTGCCAGCAGTTCTTGGGACAGGCCAGGACAAGAGACCCAGTACTTC
>TRBV5-1|TRBJ2-2|NA|NA
CASSGGLSTGELFF
TGCGCCAGCAGCGGAGGTTTAAGCACCGGGGAGCTGTTTTTT
>TRBV7-3|TRBJ2-1|NA|NA
CASSPRSGASYNEQFF
TGTGCCAGCAGCCCCCGTAGCGGAGCCTCCTACAATGAGCAGTTCTTC
>TRBV7-9|TRBJ1-4|NA|NA
CASRPGVEKLFF
TGTGCCAGCCGCCCGGGGGTGGAGAAACTGTTTTTT
>TRBV6-5|TRBJ1-3|TRBD1|NA
CASSYGRGPGNTIYF
TGTGCCAGCAGTTACGGCAGGGGGCCAGGAAACACCATATATTTT
>TRBV3-1/TRBV3-2|TRBJ2-6|NA|NA
CASSRYSSGANVLTF
TGTGCCAGCAGCCGTTACAGCTCTGGGGCCAACGTCCTGACTTTC
>TRBV29-1|TRBJ1-1|NA|NA
CSVDRANTEAFF
TGCAGCGTTGACCGCGCGAACACTGAAGCTTTCTTT
>TRBV5-1|TRBJ1-2|NA|NA
CASSLNQGGGYTF
TGCGCCAGCAGCTTGAATCAGGGCGGCGGCTACACCTTC
>TRBV6-2/TRBV6-3|TRBJ1-5|NA|NA
CASSHDSSNQPQHF
TGTGCCAGCAGTCACGACAGTAGCAATCAGCCCCAGCATTTT
>TRBV18|TRBJ2-3|NA|once
CASSPPEQVYTDTQYF
TGTGCCAGCTCACCACCGGAACAGGTTTACACAGATACGCAGTATTTT
>TRBV9|TRBJ1-1|TRBD1|NA
CASSLDRETEAFF
TGTGCCAGCAGCCTCGACAGGGAGACTGAAGCTTTCTTT
>TRBV28|TRBJ2-3|NA|NA
CASSPAGLSTDTQYF
TGTGCCAGCAGTCCGGCAGGGCTAAGCACAGATACGCAGTATTTT
>TRBV10-2|TRBJ2-7|TRBD2|NA
CASSVGGRPYEQYF
TGCGCCAGCAGTGTCGGCGGGAGACCCTACGAGCAGTACTTC
>TRBV14|TRBJ1-1|NA|NA
CASRGRARTEAFF
TGTGCCAGCAGGGGGAGGGCGAGAACTGAAGCTTTCTTT
>TRBV21-1|TRBJ1-4|NA|NA
CASSIPGQGTQGNEKLFF
TGTGCCAGCAGCATTCCGGGACAGGGGACGCAAGGTAATGAAAAACTGTTTTTT
>TRBV5-1|TRBJ1-1|TRBD1|NA
CASSGTDLNTEAFF
TGCGCCAGCAGCGGGACAGACTTGAACACTGAAGCTTTCTTT
>TRBV24-1|TRBJ2-1|TRBD2|NA
CATSDPSGSPRSSYNEQFF
TGTGCCACCAGTGACCCTAGCGGGAGCCCTAGGAGCTCCTACAATGAGCAGTTCTTC
>TRBV30|TRBJ2-7|NA|NA
CAWSPYRYEQYF
TGTGCCTGGAGTCCCTACAGATACGAGCAGTACTTC
>TRBV4-2|TRBJ1-1|NA|NA
CASSHDGQRSTEAFF
TGTGCCAGCAGCCATGACGGACAGAGGAGCACTGAAGCTTTCTTT
>TRBV3-1/TRBV3-2|TRBJ2-7|NA|once
CASSHSSGSSYEQYF
TGTGCCAGCAGCCATTCGTCGGGGTCCTCCTACGAGCAGTACTTC
>TRBV7-6|TRBJ2-2|NA|NA
CASSLARTGELFF
TGTGCCAGCAGCTTAGCGCGAACCGGGGAGCTGTTTTTT
>TRBV7-2|TRBJ1-6|TRBD1|once
CASSLGTQGRSPLHF
TGTGCCAGCAGCTTGGGAACACAGGGGAGGTCACCCCTCCACTTT